This note documents a single T cell receptor (beta chain) sequence. These data originate in a study of T cell changes during pregnancy in multiple sclerosis. Germline CDR1 WNHNN, CDR2 SYGVQD (reference sequence). This CDR3 contains 17 residues. Trimming cost V 7 bases and J 0 bases; bases outside gene matches: 11. TCRdb's table, derived via immunoSEQ multiplex PCR, lists solely in-frame clones and lacks some. The table shows 76,000 or so clones, with over 85% occurring only once. The sample consisted of peripheral blood, taken in the second trimester of pregnancy. This TCR derives from a female donor in good health, enrolled as a control in a pregnancy study. The rearrangement links TRBV10-1 to TRBJ2-4, with 8 bases matching TRBD1. CDR3 sequence: CASTPGGLTLAKNIQYF. CDR3 DNA sequence: TGCGCCAGCACCCCAGGGGGCCTTACCCTAGCCAAAAACATTCAGTACTTC.